Included here is one T cell receptor beta chain sequence, with context. Source study methods: Reference gene primer amplification in the assay estimated nucleated cell counts. Sequenced by immunoSEQ multiplex PCR; TCRdb stores in-frame clones only, minus some. V and J calls and clone size come straight from that table; D and trimming were deduced from the DNA. The sample lists approximately 300,000 clones; about 85% were seen once. This entry belongs to a study of blood T cell repertoires in COVID-19. V gave up 10 bases and J gave up 8 bases, with 17 bases separating them. The CDR3 sequence is 13 residues long. Germline V gene sequence: CDR1 ENHRY, CDR2 SYGVKD.

The TCR originated in a human donor with COVID-19, enrolled during active disease. The donor label of this sample is uncertain. Sequenced material: peripheral blood. The rearrangement uses TRBV10-3 and TRBJ1-4; D is perhaps TRBD1 (6 bases). CDR3 residues: CATRSGAEEKLFF. The CDR3 DNA follows: TGTGCCACGAGGTCAGGGGCAGAGGAAAAACTGTTTTTT.